Only one count was recorded for the clone carrying this TCR beta chain. What it binds is not known. The CDR3 loop spans 16 amino acids. Germline assignment: CDR1 SGHTA and CDR2 FQGNSA. The data belong to a study of post-analysis software for immune sequencing data. Across the whole study: In terms of disease course, relapsing-remitting, secondary progressive and progressive-relapsing multiple sclerosis were included. Overall study results and limits: Patients used about 5 TRBV segments, including TRBV5-6, TRBV5-1 and TRBV20-1, more often than controls. Normalized Chao1 diversity was significantly reduced in patients versus controls. Samples sharing a preparation batch grouped tightly together when assessed by F measure.

Sequencing libraries made from TCR beta cDNA carried unique molecular identifiers. T cells, roughly 1 to 10 million of them, yielded roughly 0.5 million cDNA molecules. One entry per CDR3 protein results from TCRdb running MiXCR on the PCR reads. The data show roughly 800,000 distinct CDR3 sequences, roughly 50% seen once. The sequenced material came from blood. The receptor comes from a girl aged 5-17 years with multiple sclerosis. V is TRBV7-2 and J is TRBJ2-7; 9 bases map to TRBD2. TRBJ2-5 matches the DNA end more closely, so the J call is doubtful. For the CDR3, the DNA is TGTGCCAGCAGCTTAGCGCCGGCGGGGGGGCTGGAGACCCAGTACTTC. This encodes CASSLAPAGGLETQYF.